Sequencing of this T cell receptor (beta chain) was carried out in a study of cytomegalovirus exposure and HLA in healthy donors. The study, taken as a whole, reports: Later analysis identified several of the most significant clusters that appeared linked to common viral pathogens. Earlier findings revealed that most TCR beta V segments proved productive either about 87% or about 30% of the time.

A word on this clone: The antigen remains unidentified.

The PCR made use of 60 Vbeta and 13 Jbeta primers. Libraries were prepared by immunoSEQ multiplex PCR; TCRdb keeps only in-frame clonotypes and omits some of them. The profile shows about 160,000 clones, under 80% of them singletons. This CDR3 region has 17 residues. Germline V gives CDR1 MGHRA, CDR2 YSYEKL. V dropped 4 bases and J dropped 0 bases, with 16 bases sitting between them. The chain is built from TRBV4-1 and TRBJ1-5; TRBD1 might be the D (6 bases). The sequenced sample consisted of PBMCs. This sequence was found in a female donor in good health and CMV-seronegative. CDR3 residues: CASSPRDNIYSNQPQHF. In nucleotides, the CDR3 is TGCGCCAGCAGCCCCAGGGACAATATTTATAGCAATCAGCCCCAGCATTTT.